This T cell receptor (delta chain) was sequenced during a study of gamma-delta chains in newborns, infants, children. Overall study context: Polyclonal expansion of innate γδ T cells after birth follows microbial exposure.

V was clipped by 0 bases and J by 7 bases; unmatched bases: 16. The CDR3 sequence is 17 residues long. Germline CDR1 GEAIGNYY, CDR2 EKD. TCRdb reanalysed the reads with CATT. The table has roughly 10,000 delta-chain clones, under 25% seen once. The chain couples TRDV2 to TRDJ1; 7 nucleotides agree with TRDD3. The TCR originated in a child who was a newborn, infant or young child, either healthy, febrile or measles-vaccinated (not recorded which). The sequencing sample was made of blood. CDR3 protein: CACDTVTNKGIYSKLIF. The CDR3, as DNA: TGTGCCTGTGACACCGTGACGAATAAGGGGATATATTCTAAACTCATCTTT.